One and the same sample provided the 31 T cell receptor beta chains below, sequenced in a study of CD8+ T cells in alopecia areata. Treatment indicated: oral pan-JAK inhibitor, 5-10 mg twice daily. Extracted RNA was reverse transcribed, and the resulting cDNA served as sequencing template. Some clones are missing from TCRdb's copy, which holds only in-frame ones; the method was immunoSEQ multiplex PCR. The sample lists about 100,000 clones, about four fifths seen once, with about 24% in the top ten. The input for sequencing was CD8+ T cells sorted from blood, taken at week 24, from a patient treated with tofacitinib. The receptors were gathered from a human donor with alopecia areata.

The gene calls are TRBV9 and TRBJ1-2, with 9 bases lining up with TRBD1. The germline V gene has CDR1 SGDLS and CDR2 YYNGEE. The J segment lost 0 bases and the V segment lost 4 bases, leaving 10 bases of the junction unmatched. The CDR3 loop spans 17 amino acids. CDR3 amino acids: CASSSQPGTGPNYGYTF. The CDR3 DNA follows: TGTGCCAGCAGCTCCCAACCGGGGACAGGGCCTAACTATGGCTACACCTTC.

The CDR3 protein is CASSTTGTGGNHEQYF. The CDR3 DNA reads as TGTGCCAGTAGTACAACCGGGACAGGGGGCAACCACGAGCAGTACTTC. The chain joins TRBV19 to TRBJ2-7; 12 nucleotides align to TRBD1. The V gene end was trimmed by 4 bases and the J gene end by 5 bases; junction bases not matched to a gene: 9. The germline V gene has CDR1 LNHDA and CDR2 SQIVND (reference sequence). The length of the CDR3 is 16 residues. The full variable domain, in which reference TRBV19 and TRBJ2-7 provide the parts outside the CDR3, is DGGITQSPKYLFRKEGQNVTLSCEQNLNHDAMYWYRQDPGQGLRLIYYSQIVNDFQKGDIAEGYSVSREKKESFPLTVTSAQKNPTAFYLCASSTTGTGGNHEQYFGPGTRLTVT.

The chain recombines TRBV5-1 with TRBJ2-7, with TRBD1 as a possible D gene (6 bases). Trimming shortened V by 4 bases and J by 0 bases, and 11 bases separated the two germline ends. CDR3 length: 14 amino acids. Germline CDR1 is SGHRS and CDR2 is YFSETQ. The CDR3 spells CASSPSQGSYEQYF. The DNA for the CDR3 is TGCGCCAGCAGCCCTTCACAGGGCTCCTACGAGCAGTACTTC.

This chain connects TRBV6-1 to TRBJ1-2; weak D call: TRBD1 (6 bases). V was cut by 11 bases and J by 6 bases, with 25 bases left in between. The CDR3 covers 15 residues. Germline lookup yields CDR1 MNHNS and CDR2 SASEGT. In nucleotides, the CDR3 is TGTGCCTCCGGAAAGGCAGGGGAAAGGGGAGATGGCTACACCTTC. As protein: CASGKAGERGDGYTF.

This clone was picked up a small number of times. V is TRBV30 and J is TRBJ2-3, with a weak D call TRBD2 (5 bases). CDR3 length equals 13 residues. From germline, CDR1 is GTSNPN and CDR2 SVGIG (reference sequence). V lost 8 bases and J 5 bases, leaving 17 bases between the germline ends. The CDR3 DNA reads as TGTGCCGGGGAGTGGGTTCTTCAAGATACGCAGTATTTT. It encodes CAGEWVLQDTQYF. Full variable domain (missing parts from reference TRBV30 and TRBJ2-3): SQTIHQWPATLVQPVGSPLSLECTVEGTSNPNLYWYRQAAGRGLQLLFYSVGIGQISSEVPQNLSASRPQDRQFILSSKKLLLSDSGFYLCAGEWVLQDTQYFGPGTRLTVL.

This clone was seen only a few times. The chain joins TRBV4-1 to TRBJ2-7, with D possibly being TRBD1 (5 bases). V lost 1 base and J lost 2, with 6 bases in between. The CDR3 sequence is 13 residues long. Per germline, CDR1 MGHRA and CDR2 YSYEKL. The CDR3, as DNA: TGCGCCAGCAGCCAAGTGACAGCCTACGAGCAGTACTTC. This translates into CASSQVTAYEQYF.

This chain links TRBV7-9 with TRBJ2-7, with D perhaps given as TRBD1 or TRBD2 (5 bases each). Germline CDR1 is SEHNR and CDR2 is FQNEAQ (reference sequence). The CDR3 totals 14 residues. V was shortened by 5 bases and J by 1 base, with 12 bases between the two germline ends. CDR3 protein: CASSRDGYSYEQYF. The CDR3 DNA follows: TGTGCCAGCAGCCGGGACGGCTATTCCTACGAGCAGTACTTC.

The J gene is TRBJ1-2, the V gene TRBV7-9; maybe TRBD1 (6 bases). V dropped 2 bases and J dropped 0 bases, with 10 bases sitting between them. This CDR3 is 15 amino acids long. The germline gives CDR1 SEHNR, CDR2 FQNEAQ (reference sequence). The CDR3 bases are TGTGCCAGCAGCTTATGGGACAACCCTAACTATGGCTACACCTTC. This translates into CASSLWDNPNYGYTF.

The CDR3 is CASSLTGGNTEAFF. The DNA of the CDR3 is TGCGCCAGCAGCCTCACTGGCGGGAACACTGAAGCTTTCTTT. The V call is TRBV4-3, the J call TRBJ1-1, with D unresolved. The V gene's germline CDR1 is LGHNA and CDR2 YSLEER. This CDR3 has 14 residues. Trimming took off 4 bases at V and 1 base at J, with 10 bases between the two ends.

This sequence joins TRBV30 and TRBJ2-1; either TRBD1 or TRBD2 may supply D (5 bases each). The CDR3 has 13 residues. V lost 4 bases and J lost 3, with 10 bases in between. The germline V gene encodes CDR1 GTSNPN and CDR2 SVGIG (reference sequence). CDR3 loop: CAWTMGDYNEQFF. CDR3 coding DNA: TGTGCCTGGACCATGGGGGACTACAATGAGCAGTTCTTC.

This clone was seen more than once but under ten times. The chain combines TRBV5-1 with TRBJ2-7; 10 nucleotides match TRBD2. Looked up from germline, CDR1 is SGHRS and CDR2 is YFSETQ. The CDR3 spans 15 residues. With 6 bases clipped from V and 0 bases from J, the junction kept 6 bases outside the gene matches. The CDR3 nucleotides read TGCGCCAGCAAGGAAAGCGGGGGGGCCTCCTACGAGCAGTACTTC. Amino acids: CASKESGGASYEQYF.

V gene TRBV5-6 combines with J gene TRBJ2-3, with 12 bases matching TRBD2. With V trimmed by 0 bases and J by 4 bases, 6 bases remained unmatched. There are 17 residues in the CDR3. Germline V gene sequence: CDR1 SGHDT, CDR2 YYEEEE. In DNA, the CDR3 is TGTGCCAGCAGCTTGGAAGCTAGCGGGGGGGCTGCAGATACGCAGTATTTT. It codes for CASSLEASGGAADTQYF. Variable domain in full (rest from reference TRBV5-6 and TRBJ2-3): DAGVTQSPTHLIKTRGQQVTLRCSPKSGHDTVSWYQQALGQGPQFIFQYYEEEERQRGNFPDRFSGHQFPNYSSELNVNALLLGDSALYLCASSLEASGGAADTQYFGPGTRLTVL.

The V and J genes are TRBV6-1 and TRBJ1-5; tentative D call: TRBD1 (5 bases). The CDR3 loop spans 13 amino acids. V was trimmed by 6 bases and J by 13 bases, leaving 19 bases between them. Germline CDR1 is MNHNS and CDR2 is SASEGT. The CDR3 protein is CASSVGTIRPQHF. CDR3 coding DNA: TGTGCCAGCAGCGTGGGGACTATTCGGCCGCAGCATTTT.

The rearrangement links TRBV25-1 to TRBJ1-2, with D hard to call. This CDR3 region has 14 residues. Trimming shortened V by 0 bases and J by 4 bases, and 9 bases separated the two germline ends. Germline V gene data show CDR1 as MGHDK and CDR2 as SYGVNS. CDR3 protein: CASSEYSSGYGYTF. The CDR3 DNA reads TGTGCCAGCAGTGAATATTCCAGCGGCTATGGCTACACCTTC.

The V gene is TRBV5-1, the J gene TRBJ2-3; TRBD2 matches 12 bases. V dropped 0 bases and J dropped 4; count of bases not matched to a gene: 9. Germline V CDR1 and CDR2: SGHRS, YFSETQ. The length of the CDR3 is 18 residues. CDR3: CASSLESPGLAGSDTQYF. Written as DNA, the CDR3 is TGCGCCAGCAGCTTGGAATCCCCCGGACTAGCGGGGTCAGATACGCAGTATTTT.

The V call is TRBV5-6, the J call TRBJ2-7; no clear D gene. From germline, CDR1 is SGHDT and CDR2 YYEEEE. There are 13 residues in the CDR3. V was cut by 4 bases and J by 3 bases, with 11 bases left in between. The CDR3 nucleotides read TGTGCCAGCAGCCAACAAAGGGACTACGAGCAGTACTTC. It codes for CASSQQRDYEQYF.

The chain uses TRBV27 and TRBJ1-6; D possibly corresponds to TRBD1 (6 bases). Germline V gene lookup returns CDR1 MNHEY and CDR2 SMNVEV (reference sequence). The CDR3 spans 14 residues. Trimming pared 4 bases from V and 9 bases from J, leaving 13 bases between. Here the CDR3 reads CASSSTGSGSPLHF. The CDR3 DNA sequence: TGTGCCAGCAGTTCAACAGGGTCCGGTTCACCCCTCCACTTT.

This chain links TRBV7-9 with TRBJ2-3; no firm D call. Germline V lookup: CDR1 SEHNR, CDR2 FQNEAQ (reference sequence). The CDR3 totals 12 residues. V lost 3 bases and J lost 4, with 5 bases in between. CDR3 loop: CASSFFADTQYF. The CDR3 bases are TGTGCCAGCAGCTTTTTTGCAGATACGCAGTATTTT.

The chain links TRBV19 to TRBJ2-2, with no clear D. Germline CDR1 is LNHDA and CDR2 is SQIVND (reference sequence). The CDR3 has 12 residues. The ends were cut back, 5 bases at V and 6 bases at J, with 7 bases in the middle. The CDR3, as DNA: TGTGCCAGTAGTTTAATTCCCGGGGAGCTGTTTTTT. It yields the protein CASSLIPGELFF.

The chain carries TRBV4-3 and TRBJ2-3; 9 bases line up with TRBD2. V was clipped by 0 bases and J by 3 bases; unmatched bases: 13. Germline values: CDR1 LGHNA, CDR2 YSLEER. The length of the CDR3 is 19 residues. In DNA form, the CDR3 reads TGCGCCAGCAGCCAAGAAGGAGGATCCTATAGCGGGGGAACAGATACGCAGTATTTT. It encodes CASSQEGGSYSGGTDTQYF.

CDR3 in DNA: TGTGCCAGCAGCTTTTTGGTAGGGCAGGCAACCTACGAGCAGTACTTC. It encodes CASSFLVGQATYEQYF. The chain carries TRBV7-9 and TRBJ2-7; D ambiguous. Per the germline V gene, CDR1 is SEHNR and CDR2 is FQNEAQ (reference sequence). CDR3 size: 16 residues. V was shortened by 3 bases and J by 2 bases, with 17 bases between the two germline ends.

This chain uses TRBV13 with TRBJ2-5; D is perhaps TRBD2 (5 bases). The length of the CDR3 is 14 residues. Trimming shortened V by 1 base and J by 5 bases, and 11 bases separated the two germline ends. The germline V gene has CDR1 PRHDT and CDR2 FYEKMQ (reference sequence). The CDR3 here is CASSLARRKETQYF. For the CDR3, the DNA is TGTGCCAGCAGCTTAGCTAGGAGGAAGGAGACCCAGTACTTC.

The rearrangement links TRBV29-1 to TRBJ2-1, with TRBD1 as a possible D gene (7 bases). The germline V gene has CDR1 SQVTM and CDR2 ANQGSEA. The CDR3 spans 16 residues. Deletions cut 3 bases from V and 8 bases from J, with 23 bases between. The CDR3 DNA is TGCAGCGTTGACCCGCCCAACAGGGGACTTTGGGATGAGCAGTTCTTC. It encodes CSVDPPNRGLWDEQFF.

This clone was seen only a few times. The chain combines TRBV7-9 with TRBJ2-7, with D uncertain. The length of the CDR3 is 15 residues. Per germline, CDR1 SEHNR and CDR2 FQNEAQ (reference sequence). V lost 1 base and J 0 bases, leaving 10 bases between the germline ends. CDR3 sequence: CASSLGPRSSYEQYF. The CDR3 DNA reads TGTGCCAGCAGCTTAGGGCCTAGGAGCTCCTACGAGCAGTACTTC.

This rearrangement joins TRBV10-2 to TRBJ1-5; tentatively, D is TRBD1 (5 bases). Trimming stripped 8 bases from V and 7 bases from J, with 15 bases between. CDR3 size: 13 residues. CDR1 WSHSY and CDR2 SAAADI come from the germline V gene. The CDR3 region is CASLGTSGQPQHF. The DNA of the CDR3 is TGCGCCAGCTTAGGGACGTCTGGCCAGCCCCAGCATTTT.

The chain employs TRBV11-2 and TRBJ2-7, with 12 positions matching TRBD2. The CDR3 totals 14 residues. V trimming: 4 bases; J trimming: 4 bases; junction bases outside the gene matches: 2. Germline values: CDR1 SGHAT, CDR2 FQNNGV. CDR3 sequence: CASSSGLAGYEQYF. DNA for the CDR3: TGTGCCAGCAGCTCTGGACTAGCGGGATACGAGCAGTACTTC.

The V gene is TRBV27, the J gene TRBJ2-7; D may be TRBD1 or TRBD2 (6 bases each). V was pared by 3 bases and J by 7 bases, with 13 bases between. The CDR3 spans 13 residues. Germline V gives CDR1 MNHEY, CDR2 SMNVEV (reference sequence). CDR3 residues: CASSLALGGEQYF. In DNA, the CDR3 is TGTGCCAGCAGTTTGGCCCTAGGGGGGGAGCAGTACTTC.

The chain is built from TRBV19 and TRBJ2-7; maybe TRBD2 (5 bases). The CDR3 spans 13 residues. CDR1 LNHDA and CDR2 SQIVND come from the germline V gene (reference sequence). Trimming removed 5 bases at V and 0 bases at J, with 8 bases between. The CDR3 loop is CASSAGVSYEQYF. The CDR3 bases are TGTGCCAGTAGTGCCGGGGTCTCCTACGAGCAGTACTTC.

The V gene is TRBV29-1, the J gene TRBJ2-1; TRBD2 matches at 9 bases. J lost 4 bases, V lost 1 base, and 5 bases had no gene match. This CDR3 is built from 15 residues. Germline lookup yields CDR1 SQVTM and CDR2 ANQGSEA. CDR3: CSVEVERGAYNEQFF. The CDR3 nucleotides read TGCAGCGTTGAAGTTGAGCGGGGGGCATACAATGAGCAGTTCTTC.

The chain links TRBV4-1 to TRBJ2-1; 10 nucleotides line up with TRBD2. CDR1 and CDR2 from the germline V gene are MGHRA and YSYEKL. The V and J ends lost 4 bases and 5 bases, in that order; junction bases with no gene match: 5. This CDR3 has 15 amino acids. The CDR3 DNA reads TGCGCCAGCAGCCCTGGAAGCGGGGGGGACAATGAGCAGTTCTTC. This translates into CASSPGSGGDNEQFF.

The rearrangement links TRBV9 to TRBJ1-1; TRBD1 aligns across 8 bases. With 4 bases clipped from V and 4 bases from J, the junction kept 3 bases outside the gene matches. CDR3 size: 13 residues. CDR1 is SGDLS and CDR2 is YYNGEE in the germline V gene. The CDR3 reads CASSTGGGTEAFF. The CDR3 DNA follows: TGTGCCAGCAGCACAGGGGGGGGCACTGAAGCTTTCTTT.